This T cell receptor (beta chain) was sequenced in a study of neurological immune-mediated disorders. This CDR3 is 11 amino acids long. The V gene's germline CDR1 is SEHNR and CDR2 FQNEAQ (reference sequence). Trimming shortened V by 3 bases and J by 4 bases, and 3 bases separated the two germline ends. This clonotype appeared many times. The making of cDNA relied on 5'RACE with 10-nucleotide random UMIs. TCRdb reprocessed the 5' RACE reads via MiXCR and lists one record per CDR3 protein. This table holds tens of thousands of distinct CDR3 sequences, 10% found once. The clonotype originates from a woman aged 30 to 39 with HTLV-1-associated myelopathy (HAM/TSP). The chain has TRBV7-9 and TRBJ1-1; D is unclear. The sequencing input was PBMCs. The CDR3 nucleotides read TGTGCCAGCAGCTTCCTCACTGAAGCTTTCTTT. Its protein is CASSFLTEAFF.